Listed below are T cell receptor beta chains from one sample, sequenced in a study of memory CD4+ T cells and cytomegalovirus serostatus. Clones were sequenced by immunoSEQ multiplex PCR, and TCRdb holds only the in-frame ones, with some missing. The data show 55,000 or so clones, over 60% seen once. Sequenced material: memory CD4+ T cells from blood. These receptors all come from an adult in good health and CMV-seropositive. Both conserved end residues are part of each CDR3. Each record gives: D gene, clone size, J gene, V gene, CDR3 DNA, CDR3 protein. A D gene is named only where the DNA matches it firmly. A row's size may be missing; if present it is once, few, many or a size class.

>TRBD1|NA|TRBJ1-1|TRBV6-1
TGTGCCAGCAGTCCCCGTGAAGGGGGCTCCACTGAAGCTTTCTTT
CASSPREGGSTEAFF
>NA|NA|TRBJ2-2|TRBV4-2
TGTGCCAGCAGCCAAGATCGAATGGGGGTTGGAACCGGGGAGCTGTTTTTT
CASSQDRMGVGTGELFF
>TRBD1|NA|TRBJ2-1|TRBV27
TGTGCCAGCAGAACGGACAGGGGTAATGAGCAGTTCTTC
CASRTDRGNEQFF
>NA|NA|TRBJ2-2|TRBV18
TGTGCCAGCTCACCCGTCCGGGGGTCGGACACCGGGGAGCTGTTTTTT
CASSPVRGSDTGELFF
>TRBD1|NA|TRBJ2-7|TRBV28
TGTGCCAGCAGTTTACCCGGGACAGTCCTAAATACCTACGAGCAGTACTTC
CASSLPGTVLNTYEQYF
>TRBD2|NA|TRBJ2-3|TRBV19
TGTGCCAGTGGCGTAGCGGGAACCGCCGCAGATACGCAGTATTTT
CASGVAGTAADTQYF
>NA|NA|TRBJ1-3|TRBV5-6
TGTGCCAGCAGCTTGAGGTGGCGCAGGGGAAAAGGAAACACCATATATTTT
CASSLRWRRGKGNTIYF
>NA|once|TRBJ1-4|TRBV15
TGTGCCACCAACCCCAGCAGAAGAAATGAAAAACTGTTTTTT
CATNPSRRNEKLFF
>NA|NA|TRBJ2-7|TRBV5-5
TGTGCCAGCAGCTCGCCAAACAGGAAAGAGGGCTTC
CASSSPNRKEGF
>NA|NA|TRBJ1-4|TRBV7-8
TGTGCCAGCAGCCCCGACACGGGAAATGAAAAACTGTTTTTT
CASSPDTGNEKLFF
>NA|NA|TRBJ1-1|TRBV29-1
TGCAGCTCGTGGACGGGAAACACTGAAGCTTTCTTT
CSSWTGNTEAFF
>NA|NA|TRBJ2-7|TRBV7-2
TGTGCCAGCAGCGAACCGGGACTCCGAGCCTACGAGCAGTACTTC
CASSEPGLRAYEQYF
>NA|NA|TRBJ1-4|TRBV5-1
TGCGCCAGCAGCGCGTCTCCGGGACGGGAGGATGAAAAACTGTTTTTT
CASSASPGREDEKLFF
>TRBD1|NA|TRBJ1-2|TRBV5-4
TGTGCCAGCAGTCGACAGGGGGAGATGGGCTACACCTTC
CASSRQGEMGYTF
>NA|once|TRBJ2-5|TRBV7-9
TGTGCCAGCAGCTTACGACGCCTCAGGGAACAAGAGACCCAGTACTTC
CASSLRRLREQETQYF
>NA|once|TRBJ1-4|TRBV6-6
TGTGCCAGCAGTTACTCTGAGGGACTGGGAATTCTGTTTTTT
CASSYSEGLGILFF
>NA|NA|TRBJ1-4|TRBV18
TGTGCCAGCTCCCAAAAGGCATCTGCAACTAATGAAAAACTGTTTTTT
CASSQKASATNEKLFF
>TRBD2|NA|TRBJ2-2|TRBV27
TGTGCCAGCGTTCCGGGAGGGCCACCCGGGGAGCTGTTTTTT
CASVPGGPPGELFF
>NA|NA|TRBJ1-1|TRBV7-2
TGTGCCAGCAGCTCTCAGATGAACACTGAAGCTTTCTTT
CASSSQMNTEAFF
>TRBD2|few|TRBJ2-4|TRBV6-1
TGTGCCAGCAGTGGGCGAGCGGGGGGGGCAAACATTCAGTACTTC
CASSGRAGGANIQYF
>NA|few|TRBJ1-5|TRBV5-1
TGCGCCAGCAGCTTGGGAGGGGCGGGTGGCAATCAGCCCCAGCATTTT
CASSLGGAGGNQPQHF
>TRBD1|NA|TRBJ2-7|TRBV28
TGTGCCAGCAGAACCCAGGGGGCGCGTGAGCAGTACTTC
CASRTQGAREQYF
>NA|NA|TRBJ1-3|TRBV5-8
TGTGCCAGCAGCTTGGATTTTGGAGGGGCAAACACCATATATTTT
CASSLDFGGANTIYF
>NA|few|TRBJ2-3|TRBV6-1
TGTGCCAGCGAATTTGGCACAGATACGCAGTATTTT
CASEFGTDTQYF
>NA|NA|TRBJ2-3|TRBV7-8
TGTGCCAGCAGCTCCACGACTGGCTCTAGAGATACGCAGTATTTT
CASSSTTGSRDTQYF
>NA|NA|TRBJ2-2|TRBV10-1
TGCGCCAGCAGTAAAGTCCCGATCGGCGGGGAGCTGTTTTTT
CASSKVPIGGELFF
>NA|NA|TRBJ1-1|TRBV15
TGTGCCACCAGCCTATCTCCTAGGGCTGAAGCTTTCTTT
CATSLSPRAEAFF
>NA|NA|TRBJ2-1|TRBV30
TGTGCCTGGAGCCTCCTACTAGGCTCCTACAATGAGCAGTTCTTC
CAWSLLLGSYNEQFF
>NA|NA|TRBJ1-1|TRBV2
TGTGCCAGCAGCAACCCTTGGGGAGGAAACACTGAAGCTTTCTTT
CASSNPWGGNTEAFF
>TRBD2|once|TRBJ2-1|TRBV7-8
TGTGCCAGCAGCCTCCTTGGGCTAGCGGGAGAGAACAATGAGCAGTTCTTC
CASSLLGLAGENNEQFF
>NA|medium-sized|TRBJ2-7|TRBV11-2
TGTGCCAGCAGCTTAAGGCGGACCTACGAGCAGTACTTC
CASSLRRTYEQYF